This TCR beta chain originates from a study of cytomegalovirus exposure and HLA in healthy donors. Background on the study: Roughly 80 million unique TCRs from HLA-typed donors were held in an early data release.

The PCR had 60 Vbeta and 13 Jbeta primers. TCRdb keeps only in-frame clones here, not all; method: immunoSEQ multiplex PCR. The sample consists of around 100,000 clones, 60% to 85% of them appearing once. Study results and caveats: Sequencing depth roughly uniform across donors was assumed in presence/absence analyses.

With 1 base removed from V and 4 bases from J, the gap between germline ends came to 11 bases. The germline V gene encodes CDR1 MNHNS and CDR2 SASEGT. The length of the CDR3 is 15 residues. This clone has just a few counts. Its antigen is currently unknown. The chain uses TRBV6-1 and TRBJ2-1, with TRBD2 as a possible D gene (6 bases). The TCR was taken from a man between 45 and 60 years old in good health and CMV-seropositive. Material: PBMCs. The CDR3 spells CASSEDPEGYNEQFF. CDR3 nucleotide sequence: TGTGCCAGCAGTGAAGATCCGGAGGGTTACAATGAGCAGTTCTTC.